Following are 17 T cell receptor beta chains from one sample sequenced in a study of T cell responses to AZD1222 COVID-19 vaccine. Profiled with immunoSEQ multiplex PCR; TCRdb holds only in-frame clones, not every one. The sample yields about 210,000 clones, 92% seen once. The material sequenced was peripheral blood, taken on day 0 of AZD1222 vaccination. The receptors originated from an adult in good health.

This CDR3 reads CASIVLPRLFDEQFF. The CDR3 nucleotides are TGCGCCAGCATCGTCTTACCCCGGCTGTTTGATGAGCAGTTCTTC. The V call is TRBV10-1, the J call TRBJ2-1; D unresolved. Germline CDR1 is WNHNN and CDR2 is SYGVQD (reference sequence). The CDR3 runs to 15 residues. The ends were cut back, 7 bases at V and 8 bases at J, with 21 bases in the middle.

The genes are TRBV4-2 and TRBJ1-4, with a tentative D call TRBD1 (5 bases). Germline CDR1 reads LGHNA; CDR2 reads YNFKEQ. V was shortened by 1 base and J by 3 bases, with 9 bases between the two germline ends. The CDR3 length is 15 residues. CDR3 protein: CASSQGRGANEKLFF. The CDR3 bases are TGTGCCAGCAGCCAAGGTCGGGGGGCTAATGAAAAACTGTTTTTT.

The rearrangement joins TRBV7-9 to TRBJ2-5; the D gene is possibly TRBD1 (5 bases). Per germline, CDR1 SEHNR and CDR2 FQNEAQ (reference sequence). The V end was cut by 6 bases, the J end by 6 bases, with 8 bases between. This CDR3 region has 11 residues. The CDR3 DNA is TGTGCCAGCAGTAGGGGCCAGACCCAGTACTTC. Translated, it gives CASSRGQTQYF.

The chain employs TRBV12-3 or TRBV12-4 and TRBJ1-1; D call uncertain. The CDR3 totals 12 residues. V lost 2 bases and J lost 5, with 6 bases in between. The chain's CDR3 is CASSLMTTEAFF. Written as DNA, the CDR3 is TGTGCCAGCAGTTTAATGACAACTGAAGCTTTCTTT.

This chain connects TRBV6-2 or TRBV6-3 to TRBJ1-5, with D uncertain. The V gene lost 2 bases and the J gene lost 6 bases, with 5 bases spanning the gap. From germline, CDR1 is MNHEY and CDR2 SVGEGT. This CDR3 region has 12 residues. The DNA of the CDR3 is TGTGCCAGCAGTTACCTGCGTCAGCCCCAGCATTTT. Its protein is CASSYLRQPQHF.

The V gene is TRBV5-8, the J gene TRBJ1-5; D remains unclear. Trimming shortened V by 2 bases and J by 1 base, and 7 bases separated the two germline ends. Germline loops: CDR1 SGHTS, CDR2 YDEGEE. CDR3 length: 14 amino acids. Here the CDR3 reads CASSFLGSNQPQHF. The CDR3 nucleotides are TGTGCCAGCAGCTTTTTAGGGAGCAATCAGCCCCAGCATTTT.

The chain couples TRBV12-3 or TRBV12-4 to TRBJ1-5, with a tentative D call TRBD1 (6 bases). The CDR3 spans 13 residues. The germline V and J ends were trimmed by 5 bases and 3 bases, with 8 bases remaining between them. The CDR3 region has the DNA TGTGCCAGCAGTCTGGGACACAATCAGCCCCAGCATTTT. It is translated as CASSLGHNQPQHF.

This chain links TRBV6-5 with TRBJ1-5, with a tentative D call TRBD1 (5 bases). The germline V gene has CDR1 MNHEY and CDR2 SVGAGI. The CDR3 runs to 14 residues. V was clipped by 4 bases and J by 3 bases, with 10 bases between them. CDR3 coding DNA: TGTGCCAGCAGTTCGGACATCAACAATCAGCCCCAGCATTTT. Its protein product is CASSSDINNQPQHF.

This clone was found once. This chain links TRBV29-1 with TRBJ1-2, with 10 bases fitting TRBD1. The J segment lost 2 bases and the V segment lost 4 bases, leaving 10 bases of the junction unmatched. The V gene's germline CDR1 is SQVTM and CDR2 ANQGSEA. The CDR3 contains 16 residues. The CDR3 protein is CSVALTGGTSNYGYTF. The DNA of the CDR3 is TGCAGCGTTGCTCTGACAGGGGGCACTAGCAACTATGGCTACACCTTC.

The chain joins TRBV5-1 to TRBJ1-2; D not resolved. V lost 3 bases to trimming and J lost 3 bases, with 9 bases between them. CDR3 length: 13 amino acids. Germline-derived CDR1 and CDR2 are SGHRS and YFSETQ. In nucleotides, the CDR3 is TGCGCCAGCAGCTCCAGCGGGGACTATGGCTACACCTTC. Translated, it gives CASSSSGDYGYTF.

This chain's CDR3 is CASSHVLAGGSSYNEQFF. The CDR3 region has the DNA TGTGCCAGCAGCCATGTACTAGCGGGGGGGTCGTCCTACAATGAGCAGTTCTTC. This sequence joins TRBV4-2 and TRBJ2-1, with TRBD2 identical over 13 bases. The germline V gene has CDR1 LGHNA and CDR2 YNFKEQ. The V and J ends lost 3 bases and 1 base, in that order; junction bases with no gene match: 6. The CDR3 covers 18 residues.

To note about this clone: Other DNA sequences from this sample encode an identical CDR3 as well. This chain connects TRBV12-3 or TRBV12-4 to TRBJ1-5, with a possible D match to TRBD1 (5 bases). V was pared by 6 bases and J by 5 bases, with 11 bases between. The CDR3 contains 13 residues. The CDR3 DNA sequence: TGTGCCAGCAGCCTCACAGGAGATCAGCCCCAGCATTTT. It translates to CASSLTGDQPQHF.

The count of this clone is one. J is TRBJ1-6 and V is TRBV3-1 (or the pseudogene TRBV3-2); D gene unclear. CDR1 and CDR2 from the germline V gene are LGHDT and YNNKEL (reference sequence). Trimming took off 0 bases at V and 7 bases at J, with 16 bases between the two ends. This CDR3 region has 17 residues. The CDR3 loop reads CASSQDGSGRINSPLHF. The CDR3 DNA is TGTGCCAGCAGCCAAGATGGGTCGGGCAGGATAAATTCACCCCTCCACTTT.

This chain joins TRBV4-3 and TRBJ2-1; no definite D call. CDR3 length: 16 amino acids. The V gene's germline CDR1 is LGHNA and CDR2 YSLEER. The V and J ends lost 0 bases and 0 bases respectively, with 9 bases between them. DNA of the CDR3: TGCGCCAGCAGCCAAGACTTCCGTTTCTCCTACAATGAGCAGTTCTTC. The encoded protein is CASSQDFRFSYNEQFF.

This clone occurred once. The CDR3 reads CASSPPPGTSGAGEQFF. The CDR3 region has the DNA TGTGCCAGCAGCCCGCCCCCCGGGACTAGCGGGGCGGGTGAGCAGTTCTTC. The chain is built from TRBV7-3 and TRBJ2-1; the match to TRBD2 covers 13 bases. Germline V gene sequence: CDR1 SGHTA, CDR2 FQGTGA. CDR3 length equals 17 residues. The junction had 13 bases not matched to a gene; V was cut back by 5 bases and J by 9 bases. The full variable domain, its missing parts supplied by reference TRBV7-3 and TRBJ2-1, is GAGVSQTPSNKVTEKGKYVELRCDPISGHTALYWYRQSLGQGPEFLIYFQGTGAADDSGLPNDRFFAVRPEGSVSTLKIQRTERGDSAVYLCASSPPPGTSGAGEQFFGPGTRLTVL.

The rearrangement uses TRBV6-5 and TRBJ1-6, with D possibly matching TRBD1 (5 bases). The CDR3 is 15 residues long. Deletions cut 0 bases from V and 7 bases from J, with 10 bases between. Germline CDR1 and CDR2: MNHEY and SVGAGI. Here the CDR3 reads CASSYSGQGNSPLHF. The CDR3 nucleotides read TGTGCCAGCAGTTACTCGGGGCAGGGAAATTCACCCCTCCACTTT.

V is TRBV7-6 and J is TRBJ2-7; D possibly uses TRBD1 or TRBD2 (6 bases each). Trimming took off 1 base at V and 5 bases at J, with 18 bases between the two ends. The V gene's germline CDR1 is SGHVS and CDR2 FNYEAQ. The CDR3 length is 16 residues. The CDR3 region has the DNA TGTGCCAGCAGCTTAGGCGGGGCCCAGGGGATCCACGAGCAGTACTTC. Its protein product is CASSLGGAQGIHEQYF. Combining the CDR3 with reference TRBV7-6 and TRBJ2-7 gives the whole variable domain GAGVSQSPRYKVTKRGQDVALRCDPISGHVSLYWYRQALGQGPEFLTYFNYEAQQDKSGLPNDRFSAERPEGSISTLTIQRTEQRDSAMYRCASSLGGAQGIHEQYFGPGTRLTVT.